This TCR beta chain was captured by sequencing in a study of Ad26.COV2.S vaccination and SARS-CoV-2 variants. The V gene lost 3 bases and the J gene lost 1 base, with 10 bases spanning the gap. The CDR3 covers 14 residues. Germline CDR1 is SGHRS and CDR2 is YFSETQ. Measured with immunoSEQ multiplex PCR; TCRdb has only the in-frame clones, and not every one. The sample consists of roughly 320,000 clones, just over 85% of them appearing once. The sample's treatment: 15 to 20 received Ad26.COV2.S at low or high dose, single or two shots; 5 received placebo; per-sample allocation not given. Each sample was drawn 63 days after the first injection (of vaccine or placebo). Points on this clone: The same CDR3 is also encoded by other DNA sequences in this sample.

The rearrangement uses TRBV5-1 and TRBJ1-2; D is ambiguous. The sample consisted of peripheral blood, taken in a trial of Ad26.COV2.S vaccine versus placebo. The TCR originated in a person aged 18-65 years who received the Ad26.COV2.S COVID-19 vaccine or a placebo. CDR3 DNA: TGCGCCAGCAGCTCCACGGCGAGTAACTATGGCTACACCTTC. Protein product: CASSSTASNYGYTF. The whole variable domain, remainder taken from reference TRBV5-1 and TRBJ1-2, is KAGVTQTPRYLIKTRGQQVTLSCSPISGHRSVSWYQQTPGQGLQFLFEYFSETQRNKGNFPGRFSGRQFSNSRSEMNVSTLELGDSALYLCASSSTASNYGYTFGSGTRLTVV.